This T cell receptor beta chain came from a study of blood T cell repertoires in COVID-19. Study-wide background: The United States, Italy and Spain were the sources of the acute and convalescent COVID-19 samples. From T cells, B-cell-depleted T cells, or PBMCs came the material, which was cDNA or gDNA.

CDR1 and CDR2 (germline): LNHDA, SQIVND (reference sequence). The junction had 4 bases not matched to a gene; V was cut back by 4 bases and J by 1 base. This CDR3 region has 17 residues. As originally analysed: By means of reference gene primer amplification, nucleated cell counts were estimated. Sequenced by immunoSEQ multiplex PCR; TCRdb stores in-frame clones only, minus some. Clone size and V and J calls were adopted from that table, with D and trimming inferred from the DNA. The sample lists 250,000 to 300,000 clones, about four fifths occurring once. The sequenced sample consisted of peripheral blood. This TCR was sampled from a woman aged 55-70 years with active or convalescent COVID-19. The chain couples TRBV19 to TRBJ1-6, with 10 positions matching TRBD1. The CDR3 nucleotides are TGTGCCAGTAGTAGGGGACAGGGGCAATCCTATAATTCACCCCTCCACTTT. Its protein is CASSRGQGQSYNSPLHF.